Each of the 21 T cell receptor beta chains below was sequenced from the same sample in a study of CD8 T cells in Susac syndrome. With random hexamers, roughly 0.45 to 1 ug RNA was reverse transcribed. One entry per CDR3 protein results from TCRdb running MiXCR on the immunoSEQ multiplex PCR reads. The profile shows 200,000 or so distinct CDR3 sequences, approximately 95% of them singletons. The specimen sequenced was CD8+ T cells from PBMCs. All receptors come from a human donor with Susac syndrome.

J is TRBJ1-6 and V is TRBV30; 7 nucleotides line up with TRBD1. The CDR3 covers 13 residues. V lost 1 base to trimming and J lost 10 bases; unmatched junction nucleotides: 4. Germline CDR1 and CDR2: GTSNPN and SVGIG (reference sequence). In DNA form, the CDR3 reads TGTGCCTGGAGTGAACAGGGGAGCTCACCCCTCCACTTT. This gives the protein CAWSEQGSSPLHF.

V gene TRBV19 combines with J gene TRBJ2-6, with 11 bases lining up with TRBD2. Germline CDR1 is LNHDA and CDR2 is SQIVND (reference sequence). With 5 bases clipped from V and 2 bases from J, the junction kept 8 bases outside the gene matches. The CDR3 has 18 residues. CDR3 nucleotide sequence: TGTGCCAGTAGTCTCCGACTAGCGGGACGAACTGGGGCCAACGTCCTGACTTTC. Its protein product is CASSLRLAGRTGANVLTF.

The chain uses TRBV12-3 or TRBV12-4 and TRBJ2-7; 8 positions agree with TRBD2. The CDR3 has 14 amino acids. The trim removed 9 bases at V and 5 bases at J, leaving 12 bases unmatched. The CDR3 loop is CASQIPGRAHEQYF. The CDR3 DNA is TGTGCCAGTCAAATCCCCGGGAGGGCCCACGAGCAGTACTTC.

The rearrangement links TRBV19 to TRBJ2-1; D not resolved. The CDR3 spans 15 residues. CDR1 is LNHDA and CDR2 is SQIVND in the germline V gene (reference sequence). The ends were cut back, 3 bases at V and 8 bases at J, with 17 bases in the middle. The CDR3 is CASSILWSSRDEQFF. In DNA, the CDR3 is TGTGCCAGTAGTATTCTGTGGTCGTCAAGGGATGAGCAGTTCTTC.

The chain joins TRBV4-1 to TRBJ1-3, with TRBD1 matching 8 bases. Looked up from germline, CDR1 is MGHRA and CDR2 is YSYEKL. Unmatched junction bases numbered 8, after V lost 2 bases and J lost 8 bases. This CDR3 has 15 amino acids. This CDR3 reads CASSQLIQGEHTIYF. CDR3 sequence (DNA): TGCGCCAGCAGCCAACTTATACAGGGGGAGCACACCATATATTTT.

V usage is TRBV2 and J usage is TRBJ2-5, with 10 bases that match TRBD2. Germline trimming cut 5 bases from V and 5 bases from J; bases unmatched to any gene: 8. CDR3 length equals 15 residues. Germline-derived CDR1 and CDR2 are SNHLY and FYNNEI. CDR3 loop: CASSTGTSDLETQYF. The CDR3 nucleotides read TGTGCCAGCAGTACCGGGACTAGCGATTTGGAGACCCAGTACTTC. Based on the CDR3 plus reference TRBV2 and TRBJ2-5, the full variable domain is EPEVTQTPSHQVTQMGQEVILRCVPISNHLYFYWYRQILGQKVEFLVSFYNNEISEKSEIFDDQFSVERPDGSNFTLKIRSTKLEDSAMYFCASSTGTSDLETQYFGPGTRLLVL.

The rearrangement joins TRBV14 to TRBJ2-2; 7 bases agree with TRBD1. Germline-derived CDR1 and CDR2 are SGHDN and FVKESK. This CDR3 has 16 residues. J gave up 4 bases and V 3 bases, and 8 bases lay outside the gene matches. This CDR3 is CASSHPGQARTGELFF. The CDR3 DNA follows: TGTGCCAGCAGCCATCCAGGACAGGCACGCACCGGGGAGCTGTTTTTT.

The chain uses TRBV5-4 and TRBJ1-6, with D perhaps TRBD1 (6 bases). CDR1 is SGHNT and CDR2 is YYREEE in the germline V gene (reference sequence). The V and J ends lost 0 bases and 7 bases respectively, with 11 bases between them. This CDR3 is built from 15 residues. As DNA, the CDR3 is TGTGCCAGCAGCTTGGTACAGGGAATGAATTCACCCCTCCACTTT. This encodes CASSLVQGMNSPLHF.

V is TRBV27 and J is TRBJ2-1, with 8 nucleotides matching TRBD2. The CDR3 is 15 amino acids. The V segment lost 7 bases and the J segment 0 bases; nucleotides outside the gene matches: 5. CDR1 is MNHEY, CDR2 SMNVEV, per germline (reference sequence). This chain's CDR3 is CASIRGGASYNEQFF. Written as DNA, the CDR3 is TGTGCCAGCATTCGGGGGGGGGCCTCCTACAATGAGCAGTTCTTC.

The V gene is TRBV6-6, the J gene TRBJ1-1, with no clear D. V was shortened by 6 bases and J by 6 bases, with 14 bases between the two germline ends. Germline CDR1 and CDR2: MNHNY and SVGAGI (reference sequence). This CDR3 region has 13 residues. The CDR3 loop reads CASSRESGAEAFF. In DNA form, the CDR3 reads TGTGCCAGCAGCCGGGAGAGCGGAGCTGAAGCTTTCTTT.

The chain links TRBV10-2 to TRBJ2-7; 9 nucleotides match TRBD1. Germline assignment: CDR1 WSHSY and CDR2 SAAADI. The CDR3 loop spans 14 amino acids. The ends lost 6 bases at V and 3 bases at J; junction bases unmatched: 6. CDR3 DNA: TGCGCCAGCAGGCCGGGACAGGGCCTCTACGAGCAGTACTTC. Translated: CASRPGQGLYEQYF.

CDR3: CSARDGKNTEAFF. In DNA form, the CDR3 reads TGCAGTGCTAGAGATGGAAAGAACACTGAAGCTTTCTTT. V and J are TRBV20-1 and TRBJ1-1; D uncertain. The germline CDR1 and CDR2 sequences are DFQATT and SNEGSKA (reference sequence). The V end was cut by 0 bases, the J end by 1 base, with 6 bases between. The CDR3 extends over 13 amino acids.

The gene calls are TRBV30 and TRBJ2-7, with 11 bases identical to TRBD2. CDR3 length equals 16 residues. The junction had 7 bases not matched to a gene; V was cut back by 1 base and J by 2 bases. Germline assignment: CDR1 GTSNPN and CDR2 SVGIG (reference sequence). The CDR3 DNA follows: TGTGCCTGGAGTGCCCCACTAGCGGGGGCCCCCTACGAGCAGTACTTC. Translated, it gives CAWSAPLAGAPYEQYF.

The V call is TRBV27, the J call TRBJ2-1; 12 bases map to TRBD2. V dropped 6 bases and J dropped 8; count of bases not matched to a gene: 8. The CDR3 length is 15 residues. Germline values: CDR1 MNHEY, CDR2 SMNVEV (reference sequence). Here the CDR3 reads CASSLTSGSVYEQFF. The CDR3 coding sequence is TGTGCCAGCAGCCTGACTAGCGGGAGTGTCTATGAGCAGTTCTTC.

The chain joins TRBV15 to TRBJ2-5, with D possibly matching TRBD1 (5 bases). CDR1 and CDR2 (germline): LNHNV, YYDKDF (reference sequence). This CDR3 is 15 amino acids long. Trimming removed 0 bases at V and 1 base at J, with 9 bases between. CDR3 protein: CATSREGRIQETQYF. The DNA of the CDR3 is TGTGCCACCAGCAGAGAGGGGCGAATCCAAGAGACCCAGTACTTC.

This chain uses TRBV13 with TRBJ2-5, with 9 bases matching TRBD2. The CDR3 is made up of 14 amino acids. Germline assignment: CDR1 PRHDT and CDR2 FYEKMQ (reference sequence). Germline trimming cut 0 bases from V and 5 bases from J; bases unmatched to any gene: 1. This CDR3 is CASSLGLAGETQYF. As DNA, the CDR3 is TGTGCCAGCAGCTTAGGACTAGCGGGTGAGACCCAGTACTTC.

V is TRBV4-1 and J is TRBJ2-1; possible D gene TRBD2, 6 bases. The CDR3 consists of 14 residues. The V end lost 1 base, the J end lost 8 bases, and 12 bases lay between the germline ends. The germline gives CDR1 MGHRA, CDR2 YSYEKL. For the CDR3, the DNA is TGCGCCAGCAGCCAAGTGCCCGGGGAGGATGAGCAGTTCTTC. Translation gives CASSQVPGEDEQFF.

The chain couples TRBV13 to TRBJ2-1; D may be TRBD2 (5 bases). The CDR3 length is 17 residues. Trimming stripped 2 bases from V and 6 bases from J, with 20 bases between. The germline V gene has CDR1 PRHDT and CDR2 FYEKMQ (reference sequence). The CDR3 sequence: CASSLRVVAGFGNEQFF. CDR3 DNA: TGTGCCAGCAGCTTAAGGGTAGTGGCGGGCTTTGGCAATGAGCAGTTCTTC.

This clonotype was observed a single time. This chain uses TRBV20-1 with TRBJ2-3; 10 bases map to TRBD2. CDR1 and CDR2 from the germline V gene are DFQATT and SNEGSKA (reference sequence). The CDR3 loop spans 16 amino acids. V lost 4 bases, J lost 0 bases, and 7 bases stayed unmatched. CDR3: CSATPTSGPSTDTQYF. CDR3 coding DNA: TGCAGTGCTACCCCGACTAGCGGGCCTAGCACAGATACGCAGTATTTT.

The chain uses TRBV13 and TRBJ2-3; TRBD2 agrees at 11 bases. The V segment lost 3 bases and the J segment 0 bases; nucleotides outside the gene matches: 8. The CDR3 is made up of 18 amino acids. In germline, CDR1 is PRHDT, CDR2 FYEKMQ (reference sequence). The CDR3 region has the DNA TGTGCCAGCAGCTTGCGCCTAGCGGGGGGCACCAGCACAGATACGCAGTATTTT. Its translation is CASSLRLAGGTSTDTQYF. The full variable domain, completed using reference TRBV13 and TRBJ2-3, is AAGVIQSPRHLIKEKRETATLKCYPIPRHDTVYWYQQGPGQDPQFLISFYEKMQSDKGSIPDRFSAQQFSDYHSELNMSSLELGDSALYFCASSLRLAGGTSTDTQYFGPGTRLTVL.

The chain is built from TRBV12-3 or TRBV12-4 and TRBJ1-5; perhaps TRBD1 as D (6 bases). V lost 4 bases and J 0 bases, leaving 7 bases between the germline ends. The CDR3 sequence is 14 residues long. The CDR3 sequence is CASSWDISNQPQHF. CDR3 sequence (DNA): TGTGCCAGCAGTTGGGACATTAGCAATCAGCCCCAGCATTTT.